This entry features one TCR beta chain sequence. What it recognizes is unknown. The data belong to a study of T cell responses to AZD1222 COVID-19 vaccine. In the study overall: Pooling of second doses given at about 4 or about 12 weeks was done.

Sequencing used immunoSEQ multiplex PCR; TCRdb keeps in-frame clones, though not all of them. The sample records 150,000 or so clones, about 87% being singletons. Overall study results and limits: Among those given AZD1222, only five to seven were seropositive at baseline. Increases in Spike-specific TCR breadth and depth were seen after two AZD1222 doses. White British ancestry dominated among donors, who included more females, and clonal diversity was possibly underestimated.

This CDR3 has 13 amino acids. Germline CDR1 LNHDA, CDR2 SQIVND (reference sequence). Trimming cost V 4 bases and J 0 bases, with 7 bases left between them. This sample comprised peripheral blood, obtained on day 0 of AZD1222 vaccination. The source is an adult in good health. The chain has TRBV19 and TRBJ2-7; D gene unclear. CDR3 loop: CASSKPSSYEQYF. The CDR3 nucleotides read TGTGCCAGTAGTAAACCAAGCTCCTACGAGCAGTACTTC.